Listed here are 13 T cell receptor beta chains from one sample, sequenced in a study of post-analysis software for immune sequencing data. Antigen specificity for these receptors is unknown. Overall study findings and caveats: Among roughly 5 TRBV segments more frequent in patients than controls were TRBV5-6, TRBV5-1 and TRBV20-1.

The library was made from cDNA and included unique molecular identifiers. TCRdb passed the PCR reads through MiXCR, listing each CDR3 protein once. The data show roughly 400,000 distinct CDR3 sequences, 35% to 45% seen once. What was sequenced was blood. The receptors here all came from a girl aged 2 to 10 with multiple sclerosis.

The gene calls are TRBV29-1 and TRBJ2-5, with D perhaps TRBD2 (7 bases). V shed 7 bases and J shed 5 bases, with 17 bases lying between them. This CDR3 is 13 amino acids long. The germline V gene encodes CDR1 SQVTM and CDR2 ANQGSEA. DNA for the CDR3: TGCAGCGCCCAGTGGGGGGGCCGGGAGACCCAGTACTTC. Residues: CSAQWGGRETQYF. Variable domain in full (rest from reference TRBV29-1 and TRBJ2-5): SAVISQKPSRDICQRGTSLTIQCQVDSQVTMMFWYRQQPGQSLTLIATANQGSEATYESGFVIDKFPISRPNLTFSTLTVSNMSPEDSSIYLCSAQWGGRETQYFGPGTRLLVL.

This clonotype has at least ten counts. The CDR3 protein is CSVDAGGLLSGYTF. DNA of the CDR3: TGCAGCGTTGACGCAGGGGGCTTGTTGAGCGGCTACACCTTC. The chain combines TRBV29-1 with TRBJ1-2, with 8 bases aligning to TRBD1. V was clipped by 3 bases and J by 8 bases; unmatched bases: 11. The germline V gene encodes CDR1 SQVTM and CDR2 ANQGSEA. The CDR3 is 14 amino acids.

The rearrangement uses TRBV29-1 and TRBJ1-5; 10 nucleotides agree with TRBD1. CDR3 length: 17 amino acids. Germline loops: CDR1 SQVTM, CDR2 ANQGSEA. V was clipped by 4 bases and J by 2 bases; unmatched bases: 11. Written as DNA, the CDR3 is TGCAGCGTTGCGCTATCTGGACAGGGGGGTGGCAATCAGCCCCAGCATTTT. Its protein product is CSVALSGQGGGNQPQHF. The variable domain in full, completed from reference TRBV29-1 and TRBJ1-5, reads SAVISQKPSRDICQRGTSLTIQCQVDSQVTMMFWYRQQPGQSLTLIATANQGSEATYESGFVIDKFPISRPNLTFSTLTVSNMSPEDSSIYLCSVALSGQGGGNQPQHFGDGTRLSIL.

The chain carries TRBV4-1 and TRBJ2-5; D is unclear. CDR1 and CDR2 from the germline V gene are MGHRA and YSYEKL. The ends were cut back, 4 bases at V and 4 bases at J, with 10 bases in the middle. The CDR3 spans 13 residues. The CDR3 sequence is CASSRALIETQYF. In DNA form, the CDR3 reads TGCGCCAGCAGCCGGGCCCTGATAGAGACCCAGTACTTC.

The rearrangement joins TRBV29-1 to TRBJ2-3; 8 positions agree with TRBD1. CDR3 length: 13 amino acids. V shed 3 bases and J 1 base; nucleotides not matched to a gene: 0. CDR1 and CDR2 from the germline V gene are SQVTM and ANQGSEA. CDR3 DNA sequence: TGCAGCGTTGACAGGGGGCGCACAGATACGCAGTATTTT. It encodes CSVDRGRTDTQYF.

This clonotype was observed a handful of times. CDR3 sequence reads: CASSVGTGGSSPLHF. In nucleotides, the CDR3 is TGTGCCAGCAGCGTCGGGACAGGGGGAAGTTCACCCCTCCACTTT. The chain uses TRBV9 and TRBJ1-6; 11 bases are a match to TRBD1. V lost 2 bases, J lost 9 bases, and 4 bases stayed unmatched. The CDR3 loop spans 15 amino acids. In germline, CDR1 is SGDLS, CDR2 YYNGEE. The whole variable domain, filled in from reference TRBV9 and TRBJ1-6, reads DSGVTQTPKHLITATGQRVTLRCSPRSGDLSVYWYQQSLDQGLQFLIQYYNGEERAKGNILERFSAQQFPDLHSELNLSSLELGDSALYFCASSVGTGGSSPLHFGNGTRLTVT.

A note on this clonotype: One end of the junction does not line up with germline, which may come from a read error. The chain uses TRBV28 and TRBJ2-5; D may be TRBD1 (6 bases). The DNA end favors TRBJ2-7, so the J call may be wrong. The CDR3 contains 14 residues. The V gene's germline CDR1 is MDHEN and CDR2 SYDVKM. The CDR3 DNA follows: TGTGCCACCAGTCCCGGGACACCTGGACACGAGCAGTACTTC. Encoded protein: CATSPGTPGHEQYF.

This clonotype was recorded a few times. Here the CDR3 DNA reads TGTGCCAGCTCCCTCGACAGTAACGAGCAGTACTTC. Protein: CASSLDSNEQYF. V gene TRBV18 combines with J gene TRBJ2-4, with D possibly matching TRBD1 (5 bases). The J call is in doubt because the DNA end fits TRBJ2-7 better. Germline-derived CDR1 and CDR2 are KGHSH and LQKENI. The CDR3 loop spans 12 amino acids.

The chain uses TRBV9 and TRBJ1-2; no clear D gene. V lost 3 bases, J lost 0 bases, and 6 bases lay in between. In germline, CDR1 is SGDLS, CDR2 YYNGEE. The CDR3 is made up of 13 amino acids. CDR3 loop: CASSGTTNYGYTF. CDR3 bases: TGTGCCAGCAGCGGGACGACTAACTATGGCTACACCTTC.

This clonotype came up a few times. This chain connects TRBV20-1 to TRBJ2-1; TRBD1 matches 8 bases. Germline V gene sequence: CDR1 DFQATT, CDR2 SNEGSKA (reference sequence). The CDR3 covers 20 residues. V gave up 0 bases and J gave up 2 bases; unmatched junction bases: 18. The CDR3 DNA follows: TGCAGTGCTAGAGATCCCGGACAGGGAAGACGGGAGCGAACCTACAATGAGCAGTTCTTC. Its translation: CSARDPGQGRRERTYNEQFF.

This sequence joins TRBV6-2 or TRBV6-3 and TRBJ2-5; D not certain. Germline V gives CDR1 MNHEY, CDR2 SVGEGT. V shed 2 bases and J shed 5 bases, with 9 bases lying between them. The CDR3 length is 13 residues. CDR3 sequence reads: CASSYRTVETQYF. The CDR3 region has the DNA TGTGCCAGCAGTTACCGTACTGTTGAGACCCAGTACTTC.

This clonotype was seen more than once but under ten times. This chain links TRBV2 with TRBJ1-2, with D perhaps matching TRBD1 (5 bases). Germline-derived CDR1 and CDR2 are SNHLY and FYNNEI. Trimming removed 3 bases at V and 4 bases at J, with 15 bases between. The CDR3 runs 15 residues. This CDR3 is CASSDWGRFLYGYTF. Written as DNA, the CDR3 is TGTGCCAGCAGTGACTGGGGCAGATTCCTCTATGGCTACACCTTC.

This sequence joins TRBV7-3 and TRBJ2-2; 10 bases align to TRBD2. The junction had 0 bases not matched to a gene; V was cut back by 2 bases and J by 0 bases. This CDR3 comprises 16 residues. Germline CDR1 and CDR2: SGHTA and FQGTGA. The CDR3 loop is CASSLLAGANTGELFF. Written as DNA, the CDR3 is TGTGCCAGCAGCTTACTAGCGGGGGCGAACACCGGGGAGCTGTTTTTT.